This is a list of T cell receptor beta chains from one sample in a study of T cells in Graves' hyperthyroidism and ophthalmopathy. In TCRdb, the multiplex PCR reads were re-called with MiXCR into one record per CDR3 protein. The sample holds more than 500,000 distinct CDR3 sequences; around 15% are singletons and the top ten take around 4.5%. Sequenced sample: blood. These receptor sequences come from a woman in her thirties or forties with Graves' ophthalmopathy. Each CDR3 is given with its conserved first and last residue. D genes are given only for firm matches. A row's size may be missing; if present it is once, few, many or a size class.

abundance	j_gene	v_gene	d_gene	CDR3aa	CDR3nt
-	TRBJ2-7	TRBV5-1	-	CASSVSDSSYEQYF	TGCGCCAGCTCAGTTTCGGACAGCTCCTACGAGCAGTACTTC
few	TRBJ1-1	TRBV12-3/TRBV12-4	-	CASSLAAQGTEAFF	TGTGCCAGCAGTTTAGCGGCTCAGGGGACTGAAGCTTTCTTT
-	TRBJ2-5	TRBV6-5	TRBD2	CASSYSGSGRETQYF	TGTGCCAGCAGTTACTCGGGTAGCGGGAGGGAGACCCAGTACTTC
many	TRBJ1-5	TRBV6-1	TRBD1	CASSESLGTVNQPQHF	TGTGCCAGCAGTGAATCGCTCGGGACAGTGAATCAGCCCCAGCATTTT
many	TRBJ1-3	TRBV30	-	CAWSSSGNTIYF	TGTGCCTGGTCTTCATCGGGAAACACCATATATTTT
many	TRBJ2-5	TRBV6-2/TRBV6-3	-	CASSYLSRETQYF	TGTGCCAGCAGTTACCTAAGTCGGGAGACCCAGTACTTC
many	TRBJ2-3	TRBV13	-	CASSPPTGMLTDTQYF	TGTGCCAGCAGCCCACCGACGGGGATGTTAACAGATACGCAGTATTTT
many	TRBJ1-5	TRBV3-1	-	CASSQGMPSNQPQHF	TGTGCCAGCAGCCAAGGAATGCCTAGCAATCAGCCCCAGCATTTT
-	TRBJ2-7	TRBV25-1	TRBD2	CVSKKGGEGHEQYF	TGTGTCAGCAAGAAGGGAGGGGAAGGCCACGAGCAGTACTTC
many	TRBJ2-1	TRBV24-1	-	CATSDWGALEFSYNEQFF	TGTGCCACCAGTGATTGGGGGGCACTAGAATTCTCCTACAATGAGCAGTTCTTC
-	TRBJ2-5	TRBV12-3/TRBV12-4	-	CASTLFRSQTQYF	TGTGCCAGCACCCTCTTCAGATCCCAAACCCAGTACTTC
many	TRBJ2-5	TRBV6-1	-	CASTPLGGRETQYF	TGTGCCAGCACCCCTTTGGGGGGCCGAGAGACCCAGTACTTC
many	TRBJ2-3	TRBV12-3/TRBV12-4	TRBD2	CASRPAGAADTQYF	TGTGCCAGCAGGCCAGCGGGAGCGGCAGATACGCAGTATTTT
many	TRBJ2-2	TRBV12-3/TRBV12-4	-	CASSLQSRTGELFF	TGTGCCAGCAGTTTGCAGTCGCGGACCGGGGAGCTGTTTTTT
many	TRBJ1-1	TRBV6-1	-	CASSEARNTEAFF	TGTGCCAGCAGTGAAGCCAGGAACACTGAAGCTTTCTTT
-	TRBJ1-1	TRBV6-2/TRBV6-3	TRBD1	CASSPRQGVKKWTEAFF	TGTGCCAGCAGTCCAAGACAGGGAGTTAAGAAATGGACTGAAGCTTTCTTT
few	TRBJ2-7	TRBV4-1	-	CASSQNLGGADRYEQYF	TGCGCCAGCAGCCAAAATTTGGGGGGCGCGGATCGCTACGAGCAGTACTTC
many	TRBJ2-1	TRBV6-1	TRBD2	CASSEAVLAVYNEQFF	TGTGCCAGCAGTGAAGCTGTACTAGCGGTATACAATGAGCAGTTCTTC
-	TRBJ2-7	TRBV6-1	TRBD1	CASSPRLTGFYEQYF	TGTGCCAGCAGTCCCCGACTGACAGGGTTCTACGAGCAGTACTTC
-	TRBJ2-6	TRBV7-3	-	CASSRTGGGSGANVLTF	TGTGCCAGCAGTCGTACGGGGGGCGGCTCTGGGGCCAACGTCCTGACTTTC